Sequencing of this T cell receptor (beta chain) was carried out in a study of T cell repertoires in urothelial bladder cancer (dated by TCRdb to the late 2010s). Study-wide context: Of the roughly 12 resected lesions, three were clinically staged as cT0, three as cTa, three as cT1 and three as cT2 or greater. TCR repertoire clonality in bladder tumors was compared with TCR repertoire clonality in benign bladder inflammation. Around 13 patients with bladder lesions undergoing transurethral resection were identified prospectively. Some eleven resected bladder lesions, made up of urothelial carcinoma (UC+) and benign (UC-) specimens, were studied.

The immunoSEQ assay was used to sequence the CDR3 region of the TCR beta chain. The authors' analysis ran thus. For every specimen, the T-cell fraction, clonal dominance and maximum TCR clone frequency were calculated. In TCRdb, the immuneACCESS table is reduced to in-frame sequences with V and J assigned. These tables do not hold every clone; where another copy was compared, an unresolved V gene accounts for under half, and the others remain unexplained. D and trimming come from the DNA, and the V and J calls and clone size come from that table. The sample table holds about 6,200 clones, of which 71% were seen once. Approximately 12% of the sample is taken by the ten largest. The CDR3 numbers 14 residues from cysteine through phenylalanine. Only the CDR3 DNA stays, 42 bases, in frame from base 1. Taken from the germline V gene, the CDR1 and CDR2 loops are SNHLY and FYNNEI. Here V drops 7 bases and J drops 12 bases, and the junction holds 12 bases not matched to any gene.

Findings and caveats that apply to the study as a whole: In carcinoma specimens a single T-cell clone made up as much as 17% of infiltrating lymphocytes, compared with approximately 2% in benign specimens. The median percentage of tumor infiltrating lymphocytes was 2% in carcinoma specimens and more than 9.5% in benign specimens. Fewer T cells were found in urothelial carcinoma specimens than in benign specimens, with medians of roughly 6,100 and 27,000, respectively.

As for this clone: Its antigen specificity is not known. Per-nucleotide qualities are absent, and no much larger clonotype sits a single base away.

Specimens of bladder lesions were obtained during transurethral resection and kept at -80C. DNA was isolated from bladder specimens obtained during transurethral resection. Input material: tumor-infiltrating cells from bladder cancer. This clonotype was sampled from a human donor with urothelial carcinoma. This chain is built from TRBV2 and TRBJ2-1; 10 nucleotides in the junction match TRBD2. Here the CDR3 is given as CASMRSGGVLGQFF. The DNA sequence is given as TGTGCCAGCATGAGGAGCGGGGGGGTGTTGGGGCAGTTCTTC.